The present TCR beta chain was sequenced within a study of T cell changes during pregnancy in multiple sclerosis. This table comes from immunoSEQ multiplex PCR, and its TCRdb copy is limited to in-frame clones, with some not included. This sample yields about 61,000 clones, of which more than 85% are seen a single time; roughly 2.6% belongs to the top ten. The CDR3 is 13 residues long. V was shortened by 2 bases and J by 1 base, with 5 bases between the two germline ends. From germline, CDR1 is LNHDA and CDR2 SQIVND (reference sequence). The chain has TRBV19 and TRBJ1-1; TRBD1 is a possible D gene (5 bases). The specimen was CD8+ T cells from peripheral blood mononuclear cells, collected in the third trimester of pregnancy. The origin of this receptor is a female donor with multiple sclerosis, enrolled in a pregnancy study. As DNA, the CDR3 is TGTGCCAGTAGTATACAGGGGAACACTGAAGCTTTCTTT. Translation: CASSIQGNTEAFF.